One sample yielded the 16 T cell receptor beta chains listed below, sequenced in a study of T cells in Graves' hyperthyroidism and ophthalmopathy. Amplified TCR beta CDR3 regions derived from RNA transcripts. A first-round RT-PCR of the TCR CDR3 used the HTBI primer set. One entry per CDR3 protein, called by TCRdb with MiXCR from the multiplex PCR reads. The sample holds 300,000 to 450,000 distinct CDR3 sequences, approximately 18% seen once. The sample consisted of blood. These receptors all stem from a woman aged 40 to 55 with Graves' ophthalmopathy.

This clonotype was observed at least ten times. The chain has TRBV6-1 and TRBJ1-1, with 10 bases identical to TRBD1. This CDR3 is built from 11 residues. CDR1 and CDR2 from the germline V gene are MNHNS and SASEGT. V lost 6 bases and J lost 13; bases outside the gene matches: 5. The DNA of the CDR3 is TGTGCCAGCAGCCCCGGGACAGGGGATTTCTTT. Translation: CASSPGTGDFF.

This clonotype came up many times. This chain connects TRBV7-9 to TRBJ2-7; D perhaps matches TRBD2 (6 bases). V shed 5 bases and J shed 0 bases, with 11 bases lying between them. Germline CDR1 and CDR2: SEHNR and FQNEAQ (reference sequence). The CDR3 consists of 14 residues. CDR3 sequence: CASSAEGSSYEQYF. The CDR3 nucleotides read TGTGCCAGCAGCGCGGAGGGGAGCTCCTACGAGCAGTACTTC.

This clonotype has at least ten counts. The rearrangement links TRBV27 to TRBJ1-1, with a weak D call TRBD1 (6 bases). V lost 2 bases, J lost 6 bases, and 13 bases lay in between. The germline gives CDR1 MNHEY, CDR2 SMNVEV (reference sequence). The length of the CDR3 is 14 residues. DNA of the CDR3: TGTGCCAGCAGTTTAACCGGGGGCGCCCCTGAAGCTTTCTTT. Translating it yields CASSLTGGAPEAFF.

This clonotype was seen repeatedly, ten times or more. V is TRBV7-2 and J is TRBJ1-3; D gene ambiguous. Between the trimmed V and J ends, which lost 5 bases and 4 bases, there was a span of 15 bases. CDR3 length: 15 residues. Germline CDR1 and CDR2: SGHTA and FQGNSA. CDR3 region: CASSPEASSGNTIYF. CDR3 nucleotides: TGTGCCAGCAGCCCGGAGGCGAGTTCGGGAAACACCATATATTTT.

This clonotype was counted at least ten times. The chain carries TRBV29-1 and TRBJ1-1, with D uncertain. Trimming stripped 4 bases from V and 0 bases from J, with 15 bases between. The CDR3 contains 15 residues. Per the germline V gene, CDR1 is SQVTM and CDR2 is ANQGSEA. CDR3 coding DNA: TGCAGCGTTGCCAATTTAGGGAGAATGAACACTGAAGCTTTCTTT. This gives the protein CSVANLGRMNTEAFF.

This clonotype occurred many times. This rearrangement joins TRBV12-3 or TRBV12-4 to TRBJ2-5, with TRBD2 identical over 8 bases. The V and J ends lost 5 bases and 5 bases, in that order; junction bases with no gene match: 7. This CDR3 is built from 14 residues. CDR3 residues: CASSTGTRGETQYF. CDR3 nucleotides: TGTGCCAGCAGTACCGGGACTAGAGGCGAGACCCAGTACTTC.

This rearrangement joins TRBV15 to TRBJ1-2; a weak D match, TRBD1 (5 bases). The CDR3 sequence is 14 residues long. V was cut by 4 bases and J by 4 bases, with 13 bases left in between. Germline V gene sequence: CDR1 LNHNV, CDR2 YYDKDF (reference sequence). CDR3 DNA sequence: TGTGCCACCAGCACCCCGACAGTAACCTATGGCTACACCTTC. It translates to CATSTPTVTYGYTF.

This clonotype was recorded at least ten times. The J gene is TRBJ2-7, the V gene TRBV11-1; either TRBD1 or TRBD2 may fit D (5 bases each). Trimming took off 4 bases at V and 2 bases at J, with 12 bases between the two ends. Germline CDR1 and CDR2: SGHAT and FQDESV (reference sequence). The CDR3 covers 14 residues. CDR3 nucleotides: TGTGCCAGCAGCTCGGGACCCCCCGCCTACGAGCAGTACTTC. Translated, it gives CASSSGPPAYEQYF.

The chain couples TRBV12-3 or TRBV12-4 to TRBJ1-1; 9 positions agree with TRBD1. The CDR3 is made up of 14 amino acids. V dropped 6 bases and J dropped 5; count of bases not matched to a gene: 7. CDR3 protein: CASRRGQGLTEAFF. The DNA for the CDR3 is TGTGCCAGCAGGCGCGGACAGGGGTTGACTGAAGCTTTCTTT.

This clonotype was picked up many times. This sequence joins TRBV2 and TRBJ2-4; 8 bases match TRBD1. The CDR3 contains 17 residues. V lost 7 bases, J lost 1 base, and 12 bases stayed unmatched. Germline values: CDR1 SNHLY, CDR2 FYNNEI. The CDR3 coding sequence is TGTGCCAGCACAGGGGGCGCATTTACGAGTGCCAAAAACATTCAGTACTTC. Translation gives CASTGGAFTSAKNIQYF.

This clonotype was seen repeatedly, ten times or more. The chain uses TRBV5-6 and TRBJ2-3, with a tentative D call TRBD2 (6 bases). Germline V lookup: CDR1 SGHDT, CDR2 YYEEEE. The V and J ends lost 4 bases and 2 bases respectively, with 11 bases between them. CDR3 length equals 14 residues. The CDR3 sequence: CASSVPDYTDTQYF. DNA of the CDR3: TGTGCCAGCAGCGTTCCGGACTACACAGATACGCAGTATTTT.

This clonotype was counted at least ten times. The chain employs TRBV6-1 and TRBJ2-7; 10 nucleotides line up with TRBD1. Trimming at V came to 4 bases and at J to 3 bases, leaving 3 bases not matched to a gene. Germline CDR1 MNHNS, CDR2 SASEGT. The CDR3 is made up of 14 amino acids. CDR3 DNA sequence: TGTGCCAGCAGTGCCCGGGACAGGGGCTACGAGCAGTACTTC. Its translation is CASSARDRGYEQYF.

This clonotype was detected a few times. The rearrangement uses TRBV20-1 and TRBJ1-1; 7 bases align to TRBD1. V lost 3 bases and J lost 9; bases outside the gene matches: 4. Germline CDR1 is DFQATT and CDR2 is SNEGSKA (reference sequence). The length of the CDR3 is 11 residues. The CDR3 is CSASPGQKAFF. The DNA of the CDR3 is TGCAGTGCTAGTCCGGGACAGAAAGCTTTCTTT.

The sample holds many counts of this clonotype. J is TRBJ2-7 and V is TRBV28, with 8 bases fitting TRBD1. The CDR3 runs to 15 residues. With 4 bases clipped from V and 5 bases from J, the junction kept 10 bases outside the gene matches. The germline V gene encodes CDR1 MDHEN and CDR2 SYDVKM. The CDR3 DNA reads TGTGCCAGCAGTTCAAGACAGGGGTCGGGGGACGAGCAGTACTTC. It yields the protein CASSSRQGSGDEQYF.

The chain recombines TRBV27 with TRBJ2-7; 7 bases agree with TRBD1. The germline V gene encodes CDR1 MNHEY and CDR2 SMNVEV (reference sequence). The V gene end was trimmed by 10 bases and the J gene end by 3 bases; junction bases not matched to a gene: 15. This CDR3 is built from 15 residues. The CDR3: CANQSIMGQFYEQYF. CDR3 nucleotide sequence: TGTGCCAACCAAAGTATAATGGGACAGTTCTACGAGCAGTACTTC.

The CDR3 protein is CASSPQTGVFYEQYF. DNA of the CDR3: TGTGCCAGCAGTCCCCAGACAGGGGTATTCTACGAGCAGTACTTC. V is TRBV27 and J is TRBJ2-7, with 8 positions matching TRBD1. V lost 5 bases, J lost 3 bases, and 9 bases stayed unmatched. Germline CDR1 MNHEY, CDR2 SMNVEV (reference sequence). The CDR3 loop spans 15 amino acids.